The rows below give T cell receptor beta chains drawn from one sample of a study of T cell changes during pregnancy in multiple sclerosis. Profiled with immunoSEQ multiplex PCR; TCRdb holds only in-frame clones, not every one. This sample carries some 80,000 clones, around 92% of them seen once, and the ten largest clones take 0.7% to 0.9%. The sequencing here drew on peripheral blood, taken in the first trimester of pregnancy. The source is a female donor in good health, enrolled as a control in a pregnancy study. Both conserved end residues are part of each CDR3. D genes are given only for firm matches. Clone size is shown for a subset of rows, as once, few, many or a class of expanded clone.

d_gene	j_gene	abundance	v_gene	CDR3aa	CDR3nt
NA	TRBJ1-2	few	TRBV29-1	CSAEAGVRYGYTF	TGCAGCGCCGAAGCGGGGGTGAGGTATGGCTACACCTTC
NA	TRBJ1-5	NA	TRBV2	CASSLEAQPQHF	TGTGCCAGCAGTCTCGAGGCCCAGCCCCAGCATTTT
NA	TRBJ1-1	NA	TRBV11-3	CASSRTRGQAAEAFF	TGTGCCAGCAGCCGGACCAGGGGACAAGCGGCTGAAGCTTTCTTT
NA	TRBJ1-1	few	TRBV29-1	CSVEEQQGGTEAFF	TGCAGCGTTGAGGAGCAACAGGGTGGGACTGAAGCTTTCTTT
TRBD1	TRBJ1-2	NA	TRBV6-1	CASSGGTGRDLDYGYTF	TGTGCCAGCAGTGGAGGGACAGGGAGGGATCTTGACTATGGCTACACCTTC
NA	TRBJ1-2	NA	TRBV5-6	CASSLGQIGYTF	TGTGCCAGCAGCTTGGGACAGATTGGCTACACCTTC
TRBD2	TRBJ2-4	few	TRBV6-5	CASRGLAGGKNIQYF	TGTGCCAGCAGGGGACTAGCGGGGGGGAAAAACATTCAGTACTTC
TRBD2	TRBJ2-3	NA	TRBV5-1	CASSLESGAGGSDTQYF	TGCGCCAGCAGCTTGGAATCGGGAGCGGGGGGGAGCGATACGCAGTATTTT
TRBD1	TRBJ1-3	NA	TRBV18	CASSPPQGAAGNTIYF	TGTGCCAGCTCACCACCGCAGGGGGCTGCTGGAAACACCATATATTTT
NA	TRBJ2-7	NA	TRBV6-1	CASSEQGRSYEQYF	TGTGCCAGCAGTGAACAGGGAAGGTCCTACGAGCAGTACTTC
NA	TRBJ1-1	NA	TRBV30	CAWREPIRNTEAFF	TGTGCCTGGAGGGAGCCAATCCGGAACACTGAAGCTTTCTTT
NA	TRBJ1-1	NA	TRBV19	CASSMPTGLGTEAFF	TGTGCCAGTAGTATGCCCACAGGGTTGGGCACTGAAGCTTTCTTT
NA	TRBJ2-1	NA	TRBV7-8	CASSLARLTLSYNEQFF	TGTGCCAGCAGCTTAGCGCGGCTAACACTCTCCTACAATGAGCAGTTCTTC
NA	TRBJ2-7	NA	TRBV6-6	CASSLRLDSYEQYF	TGTGCCAGCAGTTTGAGACTAGACTCCTACGAGCAGTACTTC
NA	TRBJ2-5	NA	TRBV5-4	CASSREETQYF	TGTGCCAGCAGCCGAGAAGAGACCCAGTACTTC
TRBD1	TRBJ2-1	NA	TRBV4-1	CASSQAGGTYNEQFF	TGCGCCAGCAGCCAAGCAGGGGGCACCTACAATGAGCAGTTCTTC
TRBD2	TRBJ2-1	NA	TRBV28	CASQRGGSYNEQFF	TGTGCCAGCCAGCGGGGGGGCTCCTACAATGAGCAGTTCTTC
NA	TRBJ1-2	NA	TRBV4-3	CASSQGRADYGYTF	TGCGCCAGCAGCCAAGGCAGGGCAGACTATGGCTACACCTTC
TRBD1	TRBJ1-6	NA	TRBV9	CASNDRGNSPLHF	TGTGCCAGCAACGACAGGGGGAATTCACCCCTCCACTTT
NA	TRBJ1-2	NA	TRBV4-1	CASSQDVSVYGYTF	TGCGCCAGCAGCCAAGATGTCAGCGTCTATGGCTACACCTTC
TRBD2	TRBJ2-5	NA	TRBV2	CASSEGTGGKETQYF	TGTGCCAGCAGTGAGGGGACGGGGGGAAAAGAGACCCAGTACTTC
NA	TRBJ2-1	NA	TRBV28	CASSLSPRTPDYNEQFF	TGTGCCAGCAGTTTATCCCCCCGGACACCCGACTACAATGAGCAGTTCTTC
TRBD2	TRBJ2-3	NA	TRBV7-2	CASSKRGVGYDFTDTQYF	TGTGCCAGCAGCAAACGGGGGGTCGGGTACGACTTCACAGATACGCAGTATTTT